This is a list of T cell receptor beta chains from one sample in a study of early T cells in non-severe SARS-CoV-2 infection. TCRdb analysed the 5' RACE reads with MiXCR anew, one entry per CDR3 protein. The sample has some 50,000 distinct CDR3 sequences; 9.1% are singletons. Source material: whole blood. These receptors were taken from an adult who was a healthcare worker with PCR-confirmed SARS-CoV-2 infection or an uninfected control (not recorded which). CDR3s include the opening cysteine and the closing phenylalanine or tryptophan. The D gene is left open where the match is weak. A clone size is listed for some rows: how often the clone was seen (once, few, many), or a class if it is expanded.

J gene,V gene,D gene,clone size,CDR3 DNA,CDR3 protein
TRBJ1-2,TRBV6-5,TRBD1,few,TGTGCCAGCAGTCCAGGGGGGAATGGCTACACCTTC,CASSPGGNGYTF
TRBJ2-7,TRBV5-1,TRBD1,many,TGCGCCAGCAGCTTGGAAGGACAGGGAAGGGACGAGCAGTACTTC,CASSLEGQGRDEQYF
TRBJ2-6,TRBV5-1,-,many,TGCGCCAGCAGCCCGGTCACGGGACGCCTAAGCTCTGGGGCCAACGTCCTGACTTTC,CASSPVTGRLSSGANVLTF
TRBJ2-7,TRBV30,TRBD1,many,TGTGCCTGGAGAAGGGGGACAGGGGGCAAGTACGAGCAGTACTTC,CAWRRGTGGKYEQYF
TRBJ2-1,TRBV29-1,TRBD2,few,TGCAGCGTTGACGGACTAGCGGGGAACAATGAGCAGTTCTTC,CSVDGLAGNNEQFF
TRBJ2-2,TRBV27,-,many,TGTGCCAGCAGTTTCGGGGATTACACCGGGGAGCTGTTTTTT,CASSFGDYTGELFF
TRBJ2-2,TRBV7-9,-,many,TGTGCCAGCAGCTCCACCTGGGCGGAGAACACCGGGGAGCTGTTTTTT,CASSSTWAENTGELFF
TRBJ2-3,TRBV29-1,-,few,TGCAGCGTTGAAGATGGGGGCGGACGAGGTACGCAGTATTTT,CSVEDGGGRGTQYF
TRBJ1-1,TRBV20-1,TRBD1,many,TGCAGTGCTAGGGGGGGGACAGGGTTTGGCACTGAAGCTTTCTTT,CSARGGTGFGTEAFF
TRBJ1-2,TRBV12-3/TRBV12-4,TRBD1,many,TGTGCCAGCAGTTTAACCCCATACGACAGGGCCTATGGCTACACCTTC,CASSLTPYDRAYGYTF
TRBJ1-4,TRBV6-4,-,few,TGTGCCAGCAGAAGACAGGTCTCCTTCCAGAGGGAAAAACTGTTTTTT,CASRRQVSFQREKLFF
TRBJ1-6,TRBV7-9,-,many,TGTGCCAGCAGCTTAGGGGGTAATTCACCCCTCCACTTT,CASSLGGNSPLHF
TRBJ2-3,TRBV5-1,-,many,TGCGCCAGCAGCTTGGCCGTGGGCACAGATACGCAGTATTTT,CASSLAVGTDTQYF
TRBJ1-2,TRBV6-1,-,many,TGTGCCAGCAGTCCGCAGCCAGTCTATGGCTACACCTTC,CASSPQPVYGYTF
TRBJ2-7,TRBV29-1,TRBD1,-,TGCAGCGTAAGGGGGCGCGAGCAGTACTTC,CSVRGREQYF
TRBJ2-3,TRBV2,TRBD2,many,TGTGCCAGCAGGTCTAAAGCGGGGGGCACAGATACGCAGTATTTT,CASRSKAGGTDTQYF
TRBJ2-5,TRBV6-5,-,many,TGTGCCAGCAGCGACAGGCCGGAGACCCAGTACTTC,CASSDRPETQYF
TRBJ2-7,TRBV7-8,-,many,TGTGCCAGCAGCTTAGAGGGTCAGGCCTACGAGCAGTACTTC,CASSLEGQAYEQYF
TRBJ2-1,TRBV4-1,-,many,TGCGCCAGCAGCCAACGCGGGGCCGGATTATACAATGAGCAGTTCTTC,CASSQRGAGLYNEQFF
TRBJ1-2,TRBV4-2,-,many,TGTGCCAGCAGCCACCCAGCCTATGGCTACACCTTC,CASSHPAYGYTF
TRBJ1-2,TRBV7-9,-,few,TGTGCCAGCAGGAGAAATACTAACTATGGCTACACCTTC,CASRRNTNYGYTF
TRBJ2-3,TRBV30,-,many,TGTGCCTGGAGTGTAAGCAGGGGGGCAGATACGCAGTATTTT,CAWSVSRGADTQYF
TRBJ2-3,TRBV5-1,TRBD2,many,TGCGCCAGCAGTCCAGGGACTAGCGGACTCACAGATACGCAGTATTTT,CASSPGTSGLTDTQYF
TRBJ1-1,TRBV5-6,-,-,TGTGCCAGCAGCTTGGGGCCAGGAGGGAACACTGAAGCTTTCTTT,CASSLGPGGNTEAFF
TRBJ2-4,TRBV25-1,-,many,TGTGCCAGCAGTGCGGGACACAAAAACATTCAGTACTTC,CASSAGHKNIQYF
TRBJ2-7,TRBV13,-,few,TGTGCCAGCAGCTTAGGACCCGGTGACGAGCAGTACTTC,CASSLGPGDEQYF
TRBJ2-3,TRBV4-2,-,many,TGTGCCAGCAGCCAAGTTGAGGGGGGTGTGGCAGATACGCAGTATTTT,CASSQVEGGVADTQYF
TRBJ2-2,TRBV5-8,TRBD2,-,TGTGCCAGCAGCTTGGGACTAGCGGGAACCGGGGAGCTGTTTTTT,CASSLGLAGTGELFF
TRBJ2-1,TRBV7-9,-,few,TGTGCCAGCAGCTTGAGGAGCTCCTACAATGAGCAGTTCTTC,CASSLRSSYNEQFF
TRBJ1-1,TRBV7-9,-,many,TGTGCCAGCAGCTTAGGACAGACGAACACTGAAGCTTTCTTT,CASSLGQTNTEAFF
TRBJ2-3,TRBV20-1,-,-,TGCAGTGCTCCTCTTAGCACAGATACGCAGTATTTT,CSAPLSTDTQYF
TRBJ1-6,TRBV9,TRBD1,many,TGTGCCAGCAGCGGGCGACAGGGGAATTCACCCCTCCACTTT,CASSGRQGNSPLHF
TRBJ2-1,TRBV20-1,-,-,TGCAGTGCTAGTCACTGGCTAGAAGGAAGAAATGAGCAGTTCTTC,CSASHWLEGRNEQFF
TRBJ2-2,TRBV29-1,-,few,TGCAGCGTTGAAGCAGGGAACACCGGGGAGCTGTTTTTT,CSVEAGNTGELFF
TRBJ2-1,TRBV19,TRBD2,-,TGTGCCAGTAGTATGTCTAGCGGGAGGTCTAATGAGCAGTTCTTC,CASSMSSGRSNEQFF
TRBJ2-1,TRBV2,TRBD2,many,TGTGCCAGCAGCCTGGGGGGAGGGAGTGCCCATGAGCAGTTCTTC,CASSLGGGSAHEQFF
TRBJ2-2,TRBV4-1,-,many,TGCGCCAGCAGCCCTCCAGTGGGCGCCGGGGAGCTGTTTTTT,CASSPPVGAGELFF
TRBJ2-1,TRBV18,TRBD2,many,TGTGCCAGCTCAGGGACTAGCGGGGCGAATGAGCAGTTCTTC,CASSGTSGANEQFF
TRBJ2-1,TRBV10-1,TRBD2,many,TGCGCCAGCAGTACTGGACTAGCGGTCTACAATGAGCAGTTCTTC,CASSTGLAVYNEQFF
TRBJ1-2,TRBV5-5,TRBD1,many,TGTGCCAGCAGCCGCGAGGAGCTGACAGGGGGCAATGGCTACACCTTC,CASSREELTGGNGYTF
TRBJ1-4,TRBV2,-,few,TGTGCCAGCAATTCACCGGCCGGAGATAATGAAAAACTGTTTTTT,CASNSPAGDNEKLFF
TRBJ2-2,TRBV6-2/TRBV6-3,TRBD2,-,TGTGCCAGCAGGCGAAGCGGGACCTACACCGGGGAGCTGTTTTTT,CASRRSGTYTGELFF
TRBJ2-1,TRBV7-2,-,-,TGTGCCAGCAGCTTAGGGAGTGATGAGCAGTTCTTC,CASSLGSDEQFF
TRBJ1-1,TRBV5-6,-,many,TGTGCCAGCAGCTCATCCCGGGGTGAAGCTTTCTTT,CASSSSRGEAFF
TRBJ1-4,TRBV25-1,-,-,TGTGCCAGCAGCCTGGACAGTGATAATGAAAAACTGTTTTTT,CASSLDSDNEKLFF
TRBJ2-1,TRBV7-3,TRBD2,-,TGTGCCAGCGGGACTAGCGGTATCGATGAGCAGTTCTTC,CASGTSGIDEQFF
TRBJ2-6,TRBV7-9,TRBD1,many,TGTGCCAGCAGCTCTACAGGGGGCAACTCTGGGGCCAACGTCCTGACTTTC,CASSSTGGNSGANVLTF
TRBJ1-2,TRBV19,TRBD1,many,TGTGCCAGCTCGGGACAGGACTATGGCTACACCTTC,CASSGQDYGYTF
TRBJ2-7,TRBV20-1,-,many,TGCAGTGCTAGAGATTCCAGTTTAAGCTACGAGCAGTACTTC,CSARDSSLSYEQYF
TRBJ2-3,TRBV7-2,TRBD2,-,TGTGCCAGCAGCTTATGGACTAGCGGGGGGTCGGATACGCAGTATTTT,CASSLWTSGGSDTQYF